This T cell receptor beta chain was recorded in a study of blood T cell repertoires in COVID-19. The V gene end was trimmed by 0 bases and the J gene end by 6 bases; junction bases not matched to a gene: 2. The CDR3 is made up of 15 amino acids. The germline V gene encodes CDR1 MNHEY and CDR2 SVGEGT. The method was immunoSEQ multiplex PCR; TCRdb's version includes in-frame clones alone and lacks a portion of them. Of fewer than 150,000 clones listed, less than 85% are singletons. Sequencing was done on a sample of peripheral blood. The J gene is TRBJ1-6, the V gene TRBV6-2 or TRBV6-3; TRBD1 matches at 7 bases. This sequence was found in a woman aged 80 or over in a cohort sampled during active or convalescent COVID-19. The CDR3 sequence: CASSYSDRANSPLHF. CDR3 sequence (DNA): TGTGCCAGCAGTTACTCCGACAGGGCTAATTCACCCCTCCACTTT.